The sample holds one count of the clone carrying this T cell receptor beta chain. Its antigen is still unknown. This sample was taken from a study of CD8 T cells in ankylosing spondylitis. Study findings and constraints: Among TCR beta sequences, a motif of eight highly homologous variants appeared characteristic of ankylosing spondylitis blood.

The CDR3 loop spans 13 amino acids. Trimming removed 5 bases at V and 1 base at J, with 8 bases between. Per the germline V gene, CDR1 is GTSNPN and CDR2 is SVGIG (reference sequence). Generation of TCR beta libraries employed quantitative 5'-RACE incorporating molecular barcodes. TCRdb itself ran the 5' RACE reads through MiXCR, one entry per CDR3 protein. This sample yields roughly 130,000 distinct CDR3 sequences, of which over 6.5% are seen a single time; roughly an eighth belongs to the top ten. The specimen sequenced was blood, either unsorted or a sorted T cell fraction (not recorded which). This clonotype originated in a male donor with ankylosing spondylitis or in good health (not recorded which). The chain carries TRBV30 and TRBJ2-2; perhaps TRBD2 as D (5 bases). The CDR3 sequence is CAWAGLNTGELFF. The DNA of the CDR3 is TGTGCCTGGGCGGGCCTGAACACCGGGGAGCTGTTTTTT.